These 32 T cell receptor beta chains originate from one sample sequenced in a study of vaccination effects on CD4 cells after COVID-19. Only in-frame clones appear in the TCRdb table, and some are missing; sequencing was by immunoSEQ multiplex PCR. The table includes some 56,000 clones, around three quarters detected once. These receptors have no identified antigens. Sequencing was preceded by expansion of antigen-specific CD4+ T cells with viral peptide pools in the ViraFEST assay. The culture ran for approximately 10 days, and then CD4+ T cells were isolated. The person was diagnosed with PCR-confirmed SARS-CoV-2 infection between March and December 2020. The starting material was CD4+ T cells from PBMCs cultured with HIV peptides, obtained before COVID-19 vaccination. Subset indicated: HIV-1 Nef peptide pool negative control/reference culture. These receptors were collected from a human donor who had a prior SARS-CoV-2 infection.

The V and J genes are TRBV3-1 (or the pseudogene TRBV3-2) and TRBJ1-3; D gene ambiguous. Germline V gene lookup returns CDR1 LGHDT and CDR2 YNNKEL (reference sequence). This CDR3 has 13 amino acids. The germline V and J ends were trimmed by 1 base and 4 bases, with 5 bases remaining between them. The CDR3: CASSQGQGNTIYF. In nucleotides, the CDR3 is TGTGCCAGCAGCCAAGGCCAGGGAAACACCATATATTTT.

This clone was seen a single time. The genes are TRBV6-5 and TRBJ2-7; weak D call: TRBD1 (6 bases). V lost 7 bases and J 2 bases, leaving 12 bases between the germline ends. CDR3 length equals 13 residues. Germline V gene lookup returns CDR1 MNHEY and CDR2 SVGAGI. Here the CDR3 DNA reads TGTGCCAGCACCCCGACAGGCACCTACGAGCAGTACTTC. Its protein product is CASTPTGTYEQYF.

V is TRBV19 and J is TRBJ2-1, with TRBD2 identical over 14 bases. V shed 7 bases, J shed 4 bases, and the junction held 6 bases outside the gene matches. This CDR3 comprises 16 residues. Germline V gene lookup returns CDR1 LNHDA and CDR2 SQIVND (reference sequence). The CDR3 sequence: CASTRTSGRFYNEQFF. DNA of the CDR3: TGTGCCAGTACTAGGACTAGCGGGAGGTTTTACAATGAGCAGTTCTTC.

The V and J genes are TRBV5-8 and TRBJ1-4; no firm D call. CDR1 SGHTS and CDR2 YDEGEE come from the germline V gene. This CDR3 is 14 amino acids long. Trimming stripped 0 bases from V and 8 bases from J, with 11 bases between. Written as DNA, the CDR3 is TGTGCCAGCAGCTTGGTCGGAGGGAGGGAAAAACTGTTTTTT. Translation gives CASSLVGGREKLFF.

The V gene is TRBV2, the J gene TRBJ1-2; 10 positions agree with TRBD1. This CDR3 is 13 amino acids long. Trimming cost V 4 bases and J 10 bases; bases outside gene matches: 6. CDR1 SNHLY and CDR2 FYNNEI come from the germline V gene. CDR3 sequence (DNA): TGTGCCAGCAGTGGGGGACAGGGGTCAGCCTACACCTTC. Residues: CASSGGQGSAYTF.

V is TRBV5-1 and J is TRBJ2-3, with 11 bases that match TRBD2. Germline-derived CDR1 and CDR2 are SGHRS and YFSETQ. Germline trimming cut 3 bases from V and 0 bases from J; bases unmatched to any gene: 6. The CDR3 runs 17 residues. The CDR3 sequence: CASSSGTSGASTDTQYF. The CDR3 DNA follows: TGCGCCAGCAGCTCGGGGACTAGCGGAGCTAGCACAGATACGCAGTATTTT.

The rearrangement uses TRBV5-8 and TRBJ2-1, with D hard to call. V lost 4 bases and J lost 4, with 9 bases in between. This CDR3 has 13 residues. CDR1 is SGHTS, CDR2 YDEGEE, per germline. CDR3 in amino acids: CASSPGLYNEQFF. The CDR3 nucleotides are TGTGCCAGCAGCCCAGGTTTGTACAATGAGCAGTTCTTC. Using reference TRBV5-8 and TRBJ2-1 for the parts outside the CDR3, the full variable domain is EAGVTQSPTHLIKTRGQQATLRCSPISGHTSVYWYQQALGLGLQFLLWYDEGEERNRGNFPPRFSGRQFPNYSSELNVNALELEDSALYLCASSPGLYNEQFFGPGTRLTVL.

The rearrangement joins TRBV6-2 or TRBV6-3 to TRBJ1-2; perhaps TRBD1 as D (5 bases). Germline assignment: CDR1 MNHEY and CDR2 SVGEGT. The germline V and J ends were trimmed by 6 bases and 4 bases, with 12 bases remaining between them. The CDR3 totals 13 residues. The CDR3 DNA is TGTGCCAGCAGCCAGGGTTTTCGCTATGGCTACACCTTC. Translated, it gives CASSQGFRYGYTF.

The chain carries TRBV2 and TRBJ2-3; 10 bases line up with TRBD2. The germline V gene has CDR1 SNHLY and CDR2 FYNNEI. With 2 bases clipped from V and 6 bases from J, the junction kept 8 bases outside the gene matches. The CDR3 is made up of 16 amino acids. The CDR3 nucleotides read TGTGCCAGCAGTGAAATCCAGCGGGAGGGCCAGGATACGCAGTATTTT. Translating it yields CASSEIQREGQDTQYF.

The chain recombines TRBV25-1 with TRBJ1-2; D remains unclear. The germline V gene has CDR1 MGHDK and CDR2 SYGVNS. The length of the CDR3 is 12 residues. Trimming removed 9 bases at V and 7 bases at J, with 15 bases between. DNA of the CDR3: TGTGCCAGTTGGGCCCCATTGGGTGGCTACACCTTC. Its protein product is CASWAPLGGYTF.

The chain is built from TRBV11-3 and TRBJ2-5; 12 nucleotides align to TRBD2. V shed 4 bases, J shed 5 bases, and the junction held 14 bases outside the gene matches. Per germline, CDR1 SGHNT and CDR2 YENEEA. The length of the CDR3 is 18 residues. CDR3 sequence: CASSSALRLAGVGETQYF. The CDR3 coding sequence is TGTGCCAGCAGCTCCGCCCTCCGACTAGCGGGAGTTGGGGAGACCCAGTACTTC. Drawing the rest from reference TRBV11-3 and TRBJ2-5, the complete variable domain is EAGVVQSPRYKIIEKKQPVAFWCNPISGHNTLYWYLQNLGQGPELLIRYENEEAVDDSQLPKDRFSAERLKGVDSTLKIQPAELGDSAVYLCASSSALRLAGVGETQYFGPGTRLLVL.

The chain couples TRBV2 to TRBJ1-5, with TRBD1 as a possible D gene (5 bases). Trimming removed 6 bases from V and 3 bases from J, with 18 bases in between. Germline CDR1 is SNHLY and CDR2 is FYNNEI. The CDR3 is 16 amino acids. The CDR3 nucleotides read TGTGCCAGCAGAGCAAACCCGGGGGGTGACAATCAGCCCCAGCATTTT. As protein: CASRANPGGDNQPQHF.

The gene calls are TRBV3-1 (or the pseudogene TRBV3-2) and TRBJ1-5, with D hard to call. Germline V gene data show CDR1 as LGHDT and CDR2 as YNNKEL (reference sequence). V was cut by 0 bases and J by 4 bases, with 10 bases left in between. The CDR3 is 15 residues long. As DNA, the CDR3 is TGTGCCAGCAGCCAAGATGCACAGCCTAATCAGCCCCAGCATTTT. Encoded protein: CASSQDAQPNQPQHF.

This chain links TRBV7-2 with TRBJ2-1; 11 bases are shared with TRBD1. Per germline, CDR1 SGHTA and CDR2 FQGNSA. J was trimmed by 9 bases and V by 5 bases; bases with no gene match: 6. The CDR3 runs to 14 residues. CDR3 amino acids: CASSVGQGAFEQFF. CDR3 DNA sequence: TGTGCCAGCAGCGTAGGACAGGGGGCGTTTGAGCAGTTCTTC.

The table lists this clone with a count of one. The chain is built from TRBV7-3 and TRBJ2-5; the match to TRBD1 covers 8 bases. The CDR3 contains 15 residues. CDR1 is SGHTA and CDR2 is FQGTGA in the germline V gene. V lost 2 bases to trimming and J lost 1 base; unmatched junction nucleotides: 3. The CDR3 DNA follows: TGTGCCAGCAGCTTATGGGGACAGGTCCAAGAGACCCAGTACTTC. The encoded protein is CASSLWGQVQETQYF.

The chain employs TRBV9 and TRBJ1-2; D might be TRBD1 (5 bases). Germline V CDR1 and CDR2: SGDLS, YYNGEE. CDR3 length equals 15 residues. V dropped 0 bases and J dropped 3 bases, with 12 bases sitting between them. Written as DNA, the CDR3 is TGTGCCAGCAGCGTAGGAGGCGGGGGGTACTATGGCTACACCTTC. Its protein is CASSVGGGGYYGYTF.

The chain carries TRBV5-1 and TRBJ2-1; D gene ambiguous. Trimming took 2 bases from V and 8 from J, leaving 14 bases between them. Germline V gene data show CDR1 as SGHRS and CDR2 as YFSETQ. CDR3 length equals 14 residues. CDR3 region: CASSFSTPGDEQFF. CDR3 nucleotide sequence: TGCGCCAGCAGCTTCTCCACCCCTGGCGATGAGCAGTTCTTC.

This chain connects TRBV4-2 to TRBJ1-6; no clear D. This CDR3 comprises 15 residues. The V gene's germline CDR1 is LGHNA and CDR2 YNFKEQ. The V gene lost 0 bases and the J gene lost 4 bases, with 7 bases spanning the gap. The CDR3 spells CASSQEVKYNSPLHF. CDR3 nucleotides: TGTGCCAGCAGCCAAGAGGTAAAATATAATTCACCCCTCCACTTT.

CDR3 residues: CAITRTAYEQYF. CDR3 DNA sequence: TGTGCCATTACCCGGACAGCCTACGAGCAGTACTTC. The V call is TRBV6-5, the J call TRBJ2-7; tentative D call: TRBD1 (6 bases). The length of the CDR3 is 12 residues. Trimming took off 10 bases at V and 2 bases at J, with 12 bases between the two ends. From germline, CDR1 is MNHEY and CDR2 SVGAGI.

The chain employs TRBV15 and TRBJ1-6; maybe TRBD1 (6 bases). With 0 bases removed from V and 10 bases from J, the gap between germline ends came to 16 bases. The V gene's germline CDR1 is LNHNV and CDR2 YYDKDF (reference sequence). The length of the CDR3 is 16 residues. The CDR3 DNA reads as TGTGCCACCAGCAGAGACCCGAACGGGGGCGGATCACCCCTCCACTTT. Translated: CATSRDPNGGGSPLHF. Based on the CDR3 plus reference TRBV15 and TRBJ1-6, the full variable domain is DAMVIQNPRYQVTQFGKPVTLSCSQTLNHNVMYWYQQKSSQAPKLLFHYYDKDFNNEADTPDNFQSRRPNTSFCFLDIRSPGLGDTAMYLCATSRDPNGGGSPLHFGNGTRLTVT.

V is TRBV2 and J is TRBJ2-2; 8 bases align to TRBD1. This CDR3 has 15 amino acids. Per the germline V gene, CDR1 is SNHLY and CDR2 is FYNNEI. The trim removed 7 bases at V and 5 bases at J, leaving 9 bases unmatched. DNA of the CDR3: TGTGCCAGCATGAGGGACAGGCCTTCTACCGGGGAGCTGTTTTTT. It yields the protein CASMRDRPSTGELFF.

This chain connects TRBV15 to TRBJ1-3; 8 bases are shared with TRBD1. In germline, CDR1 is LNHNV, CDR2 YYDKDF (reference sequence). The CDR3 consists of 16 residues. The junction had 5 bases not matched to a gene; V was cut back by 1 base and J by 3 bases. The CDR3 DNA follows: TGTGCCACCAGCAGAGGCGAAGGACAGGGTGGAAACACCATATATTTT. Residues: CATSRGEGQGGNTIYF.

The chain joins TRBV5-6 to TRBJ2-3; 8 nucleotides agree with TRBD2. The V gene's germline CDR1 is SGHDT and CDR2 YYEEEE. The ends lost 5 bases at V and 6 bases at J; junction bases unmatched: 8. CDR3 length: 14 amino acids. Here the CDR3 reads CASSKKTSVDTQYF. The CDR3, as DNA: TGTGCCAGCAGTAAAAAGACTAGCGTGGATACGCAGTATTTT. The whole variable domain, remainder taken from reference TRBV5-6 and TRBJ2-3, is DAGVTQSPTHLIKTRGQQVTLRCSPKSGHDTVSWYQQALGQGPQFIFQYYEEEERQRGNFPDRFSGHQFPNYSSELNVNALLLGDSALYLCASSKKTSVDTQYFGPGTRLTVL.

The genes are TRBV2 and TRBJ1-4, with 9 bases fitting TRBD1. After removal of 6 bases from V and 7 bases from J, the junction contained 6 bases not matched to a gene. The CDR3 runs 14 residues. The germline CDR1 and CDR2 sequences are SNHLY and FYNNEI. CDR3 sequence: CASRTGTGLEKLFF. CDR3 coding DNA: TGTGCCAGCAGGACCGGGACAGGGCTTGAAAAACTGTTTTTT.

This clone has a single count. The CDR3 DNA sequence: TGTGCCAGCAGCTTAGTATCTTCGGGAGTCACCTACAATGAGCAGTTCTTC. Encoded protein: CASSLVSSGVTYNEQFF. The V gene is TRBV7-2, the J gene TRBJ2-1; tentatively, D is TRBD2 (6 bases). From germline, CDR1 is SGHTA and CDR2 FQGNSA. The CDR3 is 17 amino acids. Between the trimmed V and J ends, which lost 1 base and 2 bases, there was a span of 15 bases.

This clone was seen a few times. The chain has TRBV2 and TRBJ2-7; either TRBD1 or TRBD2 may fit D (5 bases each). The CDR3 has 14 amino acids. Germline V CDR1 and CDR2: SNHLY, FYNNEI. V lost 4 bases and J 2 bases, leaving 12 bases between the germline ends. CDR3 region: CASSAHGGTYEQYF. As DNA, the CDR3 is TGTGCCAGCAGTGCCCATGGGGGAACCTACGAGCAGTACTTC. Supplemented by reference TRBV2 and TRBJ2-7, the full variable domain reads EPEVTQTPSHQVTQMGQEVILRCVPISNHLYFYWYRQILGQKVEFLVSFYNNEISEKSEIFDDQFSVERPDGSNFTLKIRSTKLEDSAMYFCASSAHGGTYEQYFGPGTRLTVT.

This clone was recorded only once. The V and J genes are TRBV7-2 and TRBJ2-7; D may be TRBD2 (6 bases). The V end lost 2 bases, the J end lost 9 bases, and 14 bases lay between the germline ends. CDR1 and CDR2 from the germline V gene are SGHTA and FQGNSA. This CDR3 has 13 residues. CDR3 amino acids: CASSLRRGVWQYF. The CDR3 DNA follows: TGTGCCAGCAGCTTACGTCGCGGGGTATGGCAGTACTTC.

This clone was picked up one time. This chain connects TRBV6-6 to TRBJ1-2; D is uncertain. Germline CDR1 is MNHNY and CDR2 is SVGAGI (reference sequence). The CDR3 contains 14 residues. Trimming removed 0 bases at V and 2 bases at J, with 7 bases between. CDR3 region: CASSYSESNYGYTF. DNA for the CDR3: TGTGCCAGCAGTTACTCGGAGTCCAACTATGGCTACACCTTC.

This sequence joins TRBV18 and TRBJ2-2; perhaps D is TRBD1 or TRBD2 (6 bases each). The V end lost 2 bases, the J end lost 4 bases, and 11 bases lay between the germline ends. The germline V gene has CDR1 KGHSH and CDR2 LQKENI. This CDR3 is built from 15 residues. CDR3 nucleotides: TGTGCCAGCTCACCAGTGTCGGGGGCCACCGGGGAGCTGTTTTTT. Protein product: CASSPVSGATGELFF.

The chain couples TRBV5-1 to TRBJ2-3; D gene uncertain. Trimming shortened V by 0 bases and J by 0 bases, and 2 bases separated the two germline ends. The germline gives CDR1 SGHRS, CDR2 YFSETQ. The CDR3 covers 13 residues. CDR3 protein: CASSLASTDTQYF. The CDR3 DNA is TGCGCCAGCAGCTTGGCTAGCACAGATACGCAGTATTTT.

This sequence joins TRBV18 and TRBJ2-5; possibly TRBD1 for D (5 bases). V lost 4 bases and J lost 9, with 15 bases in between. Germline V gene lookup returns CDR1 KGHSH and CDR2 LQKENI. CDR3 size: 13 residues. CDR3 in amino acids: CASSRGHPQAQYF. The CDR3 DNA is TGTGCCAGCTCACGTGGACACCCCCAGGCCCAGTACTTC.

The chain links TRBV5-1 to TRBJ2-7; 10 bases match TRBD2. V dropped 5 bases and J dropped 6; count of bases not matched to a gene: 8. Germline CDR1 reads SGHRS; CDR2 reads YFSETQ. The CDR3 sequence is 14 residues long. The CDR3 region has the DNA TGCGCCAGCAGTTCCAGCGGGAGGGCCTCCGAGCAGTACTTC. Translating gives CASSSSGRASEQYF.